The sequence of this T cell receptor (beta chain) was determined in a study of CD8 T cells in ankylosing spondylitis. Study results and limitations: Ankylosing spondylitis blood appeared to carry a characteristic TCR beta motif of roughly eight highly homologous variants. Reported data indicate significant enrichment of disease-linked clones within matched ankylosing spondylitis synovial fluid.

Researchers built TCR beta libraries using quantitative 5'-RACE with molecular barcodes. TCRdb re-called the 5' RACE reads through MiXCR, storing one row per CDR3 protein. The sample includes under 300,000 distinct CDR3 sequences, 10% to 13% of them seen just once. This CDR3 region has 14 residues. V was clipped by 5 bases and J by 1 base, with 11 bases between them. CDR1 is SSHAT, CDR2 FNYEAQ, per germline (reference sequence). This clonotype was picked up a small number of times. Its antigen remains unknown. Sequencing used blood, either unsorted or a sorted T cell fraction (not recorded which). The chain joins TRBV7-7 to TRBJ1-1; D gene unclear. The TCR comes from a male donor with ankylosing spondylitis or in good health (not recorded which). DNA for the CDR3: TGTGCCAGCAGCCCAATTTCGGCGAACACTGAAGCTTTCTTT. Protein: CASSPISANTEAFF.